Reported below is one T cell receptor (beta chain). This sample was included in a study of patients and donors after allogeneic stem cell transplantation. TCRdb re-called the RT-PCR reads with MiXCR, one entry per CDR3 protein. The sample includes 920,000 or so distinct CDR3 sequences, under 20% of them seen just once. This TCR derives from a human donor who was either an allogeneic HSCT recipient or a stem cell or donor lymphocyte infusion donor (not recorded which). It is not recorded whose cells these are; they may come from a transplant donor. The specimen sequenced was blood, either unsorted or a sorted T cell fraction (not recorded which).

CDR3 in amino acids: CAETYGFEQYF. CDR3 DNA: TGTGCCGAGACATACGGTTTCGAGCAGTACTTC. The rearrangement links TRBV21-1 to TRBJ2-7. TRBV21-1 is noted as a pseudogene. CDR3 size: 11 residues.